This TCR beta chain was recorded in a study of shared clonotypes between healthy human individuals. Only in-frame clones appear in the TCRdb table, and some are missing; sequencing was by immunoSEQ multiplex PCR. This sample has about 2.4 million clones, with roughly 93% found just once. This sequence originates from a man between 18 and 35 years old in good health. Some clones in this sample may be carry-over from other donors' samples. The sample taken for sequencing was naive CD4+ T cells from PBMCs. The subset was: CD45RA+ positively selected.

The CDR3 DNA is TGTGCCAGCAGTTCCGACAGGGGTACCTACGAGCAGTACTTC. This codes for CASSSDRGTYEQYF. The genes are TRBV6-5 and TRBJ2-7; TRBD1 matches at 8 bases. The CDR3 is 14 amino acids. Per the germline V gene, CDR1 is MNHEY and CDR2 is SVGAGI. Trimming cost V 4 bases and J 2 bases; bases outside gene matches: 4.